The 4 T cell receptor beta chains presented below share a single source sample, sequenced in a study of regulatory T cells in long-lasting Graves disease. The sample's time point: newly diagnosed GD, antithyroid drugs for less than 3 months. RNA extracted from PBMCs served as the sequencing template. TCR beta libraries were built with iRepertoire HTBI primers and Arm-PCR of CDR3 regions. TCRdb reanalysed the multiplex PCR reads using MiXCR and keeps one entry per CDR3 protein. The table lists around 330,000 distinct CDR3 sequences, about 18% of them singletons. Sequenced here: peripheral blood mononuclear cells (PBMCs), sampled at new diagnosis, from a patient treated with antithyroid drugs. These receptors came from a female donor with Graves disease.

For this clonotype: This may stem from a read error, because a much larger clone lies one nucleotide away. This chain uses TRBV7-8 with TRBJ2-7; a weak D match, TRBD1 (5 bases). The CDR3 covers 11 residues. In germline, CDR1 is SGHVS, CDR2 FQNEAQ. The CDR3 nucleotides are TGTGCCAGCCAGGGTTCCTGCGAGCAGTACTTC. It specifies CASQGSCEQYF.

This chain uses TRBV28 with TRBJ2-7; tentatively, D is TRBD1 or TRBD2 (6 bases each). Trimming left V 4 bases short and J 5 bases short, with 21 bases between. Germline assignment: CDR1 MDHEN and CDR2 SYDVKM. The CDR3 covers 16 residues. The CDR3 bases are TGTGCCAGCAGTTCCCTCTTAAGGGGGGCCCGCCACGAGCAGTACTTC. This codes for CASSSLLRGARHEQYF.

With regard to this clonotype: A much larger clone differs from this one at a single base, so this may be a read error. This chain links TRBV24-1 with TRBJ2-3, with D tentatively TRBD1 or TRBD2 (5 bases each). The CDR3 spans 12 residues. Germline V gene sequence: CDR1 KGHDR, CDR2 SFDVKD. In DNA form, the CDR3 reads TGTGCCACCACTAGCAGCACAGGTACGCAGTATTTT. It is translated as CATTSSTGTQYF.

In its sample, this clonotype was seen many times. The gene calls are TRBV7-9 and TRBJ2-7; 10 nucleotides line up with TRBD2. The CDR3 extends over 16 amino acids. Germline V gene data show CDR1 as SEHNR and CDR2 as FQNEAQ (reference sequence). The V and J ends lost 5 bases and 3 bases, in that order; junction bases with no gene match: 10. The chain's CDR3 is CASSPVTSGTHYEQYF. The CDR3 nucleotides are TGTGCCAGCAGCCCCGTTACTAGCGGGACCCACTACGAGCAGTACTTC.